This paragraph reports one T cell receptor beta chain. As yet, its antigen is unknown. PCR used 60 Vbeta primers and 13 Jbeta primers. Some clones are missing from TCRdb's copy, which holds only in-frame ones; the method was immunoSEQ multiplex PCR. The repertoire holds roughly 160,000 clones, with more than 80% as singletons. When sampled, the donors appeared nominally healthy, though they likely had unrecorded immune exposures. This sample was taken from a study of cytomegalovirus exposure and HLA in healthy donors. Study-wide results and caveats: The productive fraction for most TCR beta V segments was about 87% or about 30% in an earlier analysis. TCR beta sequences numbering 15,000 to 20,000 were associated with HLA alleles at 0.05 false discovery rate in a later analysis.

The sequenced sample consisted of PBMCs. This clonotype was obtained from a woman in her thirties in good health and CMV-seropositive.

CDR3 sequence reads: CASSLAVGDEQYF. The CDR3 bases are TGTGCCAGCAGTTTAGCGGTAGGGGACGAGCAGTACTTC. The chain combines TRBV28 with TRBJ2-7; tentatively, D is TRBD1 (5 bases). CDR1 MDHEN and CDR2 SYDVKM come from the germline V gene. The V end lost 2 bases, the J end lost 5 bases, and 10 bases lay between the germline ends. This CDR3 is 13 amino acids long.